A selection of T cell receptor beta chains follows, all from one sample in a study of beta chain features in type 1 diabetes. Sequencing was performed with immunoSEQ multiplex PCR; in TCRdb, only in-frame clones are kept and a portion is missing. The table lists about 340,000 clones, 8% of them singletons. The sequenced material came from central memory CD4+ T cells from blood. The source is a woman under 30 in good health. The CDR3 runs from the conserved cysteine through the conserved F or W. A D gene is named only where the DNA matches it firmly. Only some rows state a clone size, as once, few, many or a class for expanded clones.

D,V,size,length,J,DNA,CDR3
.,TRBV6-5,few,14,TRBJ2-7,TGTGCCAGCAGTTACTCGGTTCTGACCTACGAGCAGTACTTC,CASSYSVLTYEQYF
TRBD1,TRBV4-2,.,17,TRBJ1-3,TGTGCCAGCAGCCAAGATCCGGACAGGGGGAGGGGAAACACCATATATTTT,CASSQDPDRGRGNTIYF
.,TRBV7-8,.,14,TRBJ1-5,TGTGCCAGCAGCTTAGGACGGCACGATCAGCCCCAGCATTTT,CASSLGRHDQPQHF
TRBD2,TRBV18,many,15,TRBJ2-7,TGTGCCAGCTCACCACCTAGCGGGAGGTCTGACGAGCAGTACTTC,CASSPPSGRSDEQYF
.,TRBV4-3,few,18,TRBJ1-4,TGCGCCAGCAGCCAAGATTTATGGGGTGTGGACTCTAATGAAAAACTGTTTTTT,CASSQDLWGVDSNEKLFF
TRBD1,TRBV10-3,.,17,TRBJ2-5,TGTGCCATCAGTGAAATGACAAGACAGGGGGCTAGAGAGACCCAGTACTTC,CAISEMTRQGARETQYF
.,TRBV2,.,13,TRBJ2-1,TGTGCCAGCAGTGAAGCGGGTCCCATCAGGCGGTTCTTC,CASSEAGPIRRFF
.,TRBV10-2,few,16,TRBJ2-6,TGCGCCAGCAGTGCCCTTCGGTACTCTGGGGCCAACGTCCTGACTTTC,CASSALRYSGANVLTF
.,TRBV25-1,many,17,TRBJ1-4,TGTGCCAGCAGTGCGATGCCGGGAGGGGGTATCGGTGAAAAACTGTTTTTT,CASSAMPGGGIGEKLFF
TRBD2,TRBV7-8,many,13,TRBJ2-7,TGTGCCAGCAGTACTAGCGGGAGGAACGAGCAGTACTTC,CASSTSGRNEQYF
.,TRBV28,.,14,TRBJ1-2,TGTGCCAGCAGTCCCTCCGGCAGCCCCTATGGCTACACCTTC,CASSPSGSPYGYTF
.,TRBV7-2,few,14,TRBJ1-3,TGTGCCAGCAGAATAGCAGGGTCTGGAAACACCATATATTTT,CASRIAGSGNTIYF
TRBD1,TRBV2,.,14,TRBJ1-3,TGTGCCAGCAGCGCCAGGGGGCCTGGAAACACCATATATTTT,CASSARGPGNTIYF
.,TRBV2,.,14,TRBJ2-3,TGTGCCAGCAGTGATCGCCGTACCACAGATACGCAGTATTTT,CASSDRRTTDTQYF
.,TRBV9,.,14,TRBJ2-3,TGTGCCAGCAGCCGGGCGGGACGGACAGATACGCAGTATTTT,CASSRAGRTDTQYF
.,TRBV5-1,.,15,TRBJ2-5,TGCGCCAGCAGCTTGGGGGGACAAAACCAAGAGACCCAGTACTTC,CASSLGGQNQETQYF
TRBD1,TRBV6-5,few,14,TRBJ2-7,TGTGCCAGCACCTCCGGGACAGGGGGTAGAGAGCAGTACTTC,CASTSGTGGREQYF
.,TRBV15,many,12,TRBJ2-5,TGTGCCACCAGCAGAGATCCGGGGACCCAGTACTTC,CATSRDPGTQYF
.,TRBV6-4,.,13,TRBJ1-5,TGTGCCAGCAGTGCCGAGGAAAACCAGCCCCAGCATTTT,CASSAEENQPQHF
.,TRBV18,few,13,TRBJ2-3,TGTGCCAGCTCACCACTGAGCACAGATACGCAGTATTTT,CASSPLSTDTQYF
.,TRBV7-9,.,15,TRBJ2-6,TGTGCCAGCAGCGCAGGGGTTCCCGGGGCCAACGTCCTGACTTTC,CASSAGVPGANVLTF
.,TRBV5-4,.,13,TRBJ2-7,TGTGCCAGCAGCTTCTCCGGGCTCTACGAGCAGTACTTC,CASSFSGLYEQYF
.,TRBV5-1,.,14,TRBJ2-7,TGCGCCAGCAGGAGAGGGGTTGGCGATTACGAGCAGTACTTC,CASRRGVGDYEQYF